This T cell receptor (beta chain) stems from a study of T cell changes during pregnancy in multiple sclerosis. In germline, CDR1 is MDHEN, CDR2 SYDVKM. The V gene lost 6 bases and the J gene lost 4 bases, with 22 bases spanning the gap. The CDR3 extends over 16 amino acids. Here immunoSEQ multiplex PCR was the method, and the copy in TCRdb shows in-frame clones only, minus some. Of approximately 88,000 clones in the sample, roughly 93% were seen once. The sequencing used peripheral blood, collected in the third trimester of pregnancy. This sequence originates from a female donor with multiple sclerosis, enrolled in a pregnancy study. The chain joins TRBV28 to TRBJ2-7; D may be TRBD1 (6 bases). The CDR3 loop reads CASSDLRDTAAYEQYF. CDR3 DNA: TGTGCCAGCAGCGACCTTCGGGACACGGCGGCGTACGAGCAGTACTTC.